Listed below are T cell receptor beta chains from one sample, sequenced in a study of CD8 T cells in ankylosing spondylitis. TCRdb reanalysed the 5' RACE reads using MiXCR and keeps one entry per CDR3 protein. The repertoire holds 250,000 to 400,000 distinct CDR3 sequences, with under 14% as singletons. The sample comprised blood, either unsorted or a sorted T cell fraction (not recorded which). The receptors here all came from a female donor with ankylosing spondylitis or in good health (not recorded which). Each CDR3 is given with its conserved first and last residue. The order of the fields is CDR3 protein, J gene, V gene.

CDR3 protein: CSARDPIGTSGQETQYF
J gene: TRBJ2-5
V gene: TRBV20-1

CDR3 protein: CSARPEGQGRYQPQHF
J gene: TRBJ1-5
V gene: TRBV20-1

CDR3 protein: CASSEAGASYNEQFF
J gene: TRBJ2-1
V gene: TRBV10-1

CDR3 protein: CASSYGQEQFF
J gene: TRBJ2-1
V gene: TRBV5-1

CDR3 protein: CASSDGQYNSPLHF
J gene: TRBJ1-6
V gene: TRBV7-9

CDR3 protein: CATLWTGGNTGELFF
J gene: TRBJ2-2
V gene: TRBV6-1

CDR3 protein: CASSLRTGFGANVLTF
J gene: TRBJ2-6
V gene: TRBV7-2

CDR3 protein: CASSLGQFNQPQHF
J gene: TRBJ1-5
V gene: TRBV7-2

CDR3 protein: CASSRDRDLYNEQFF
J gene: TRBJ2-1
V gene: TRBV5-6

CDR3 protein: CASSPSRGPDTGELFF
J gene: TRBJ2-2
V gene: TRBV11-1

CDR3 protein: CASSLAKSYEQYF
J gene: TRBJ2-7
V gene: TRBV27

CDR3 protein: CASTYAHQRRNNQPQHF
J gene: TRBJ1-5
V gene: TRBV12-3/TRBV12-4

CDR3 protein: CSAEDKPGDEQFF
J gene: TRBJ2-1
V gene: TRBV20-1

CDR3 protein: CSARDPRLWYEQYF
J gene: TRBJ2-7
V gene: TRBV20-1

CDR3 protein: CASSISGNLYNEQFF
J gene: TRBJ2-1
V gene: TRBV7-2

CDR3 protein: CAWTPGGEKLFF
J gene: TRBJ1-4
V gene: TRBV30

CDR3 protein: CASSLQWRGEETQYF
J gene: TRBJ2-5
V gene: TRBV5-1

CDR3 protein: CASSFMTGGSETQYF
J gene: TRBJ2-5
V gene: TRBV5-1

CDR3 protein: CSARGALPGQFYEQYF
J gene: TRBJ2-7
V gene: TRBV20-1

CDR3 protein: CASSLVGATGEQYF
J gene: TRBJ2-7
V gene: TRBV5-1

CDR3 protein: CASSDYRDRGNTQYF
J gene: TRBJ2-3
V gene: TRBV4-1

CDR3 protein: CASSLEPNSGNTIYF
J gene: TRBJ1-3
V gene: TRBV5-1

CDR3 protein: CSARLPGKVLGETQYF
J gene: TRBJ2-5
V gene: TRBV20-1

CDR3 protein: CASSLNIPGLAGAGVNEQFF
J gene: TRBJ2-1
V gene: TRBV5-1

CDR3 protein: CASSFPTGSSYEQYF
J gene: TRBJ2-7
V gene: TRBV28

CDR3 protein: CASSLYQIPGQETQYF
J gene: TRBJ2-5
V gene: TRBV5-1

CDR3 protein: CASSGPAYEQYF
J gene: TRBJ2-7
V gene: TRBV12-3/TRBV12-4

CDR3 protein: CSVGGGGAGFNEQFF
J gene: TRBJ2-1
V gene: TRBV29-1

CDR3 protein: CASTPWGGLNTGELFF
J gene: TRBJ2-2
V gene: TRBV5-6

CDR3 protein: CASFPLLGASSYNEQFF
J gene: TRBJ2-1
V gene: TRBV28

CDR3 protein: CASSPESGTGGYEQYF
J gene: TRBJ2-7
V gene: TRBV4-2

CDR3 protein: CASSLAGRRTPYEQYF
J gene: TRBJ2-7
V gene: TRBV5-1

CDR3 protein: CASSFGQGKIYEQYF
J gene: TRBJ2-7
V gene: TRBV5-1

CDR3 protein: CASSGLAGTGELFF
J gene: TRBJ2-2
V gene: TRBV12-3/TRBV12-4

CDR3 protein: CSVRGLAGEVAYEQYF
J gene: TRBJ2-7
V gene: TRBV29-1

CDR3 protein: CASSFRTGDSEQYF
J gene: TRBJ2-7
V gene: TRBV5-1

CDR3 protein: CASSVAGDRYNEQFF
J gene: TRBJ2-1
V gene: TRBV9

CDR3 protein: CSARTRGGTYEQYF
J gene: TRBJ2-7
V gene: TRBV20-1

CDR3 protein: CASTWVGYNEQFF
J gene: TRBJ2-1
V gene: TRBV12-3/TRBV12-4

CDR3 protein: CASSSLGLAGTYGELFF
J gene: TRBJ2-2
V gene: TRBV7-6

CDR3 protein: CASSYMGDGTTQYF
J gene: TRBJ2-3
V gene: TRBV27

CDR3 protein: CASSYIGPEETQYF
J gene: TRBJ2-5
V gene: TRBV6-2/TRBV6-3

CDR3 protein: CASSPGGVGTDTQYF
J gene: TRBJ2-3
V gene: TRBV5-1

CDR3 protein: CASSQFNEQFF
J gene: TRBJ2-1
V gene: TRBV3-1

CDR3 protein: CASSQSGTLRSNEKLFF
J gene: TRBJ1-4
V gene: TRBV4-3

CDR3 protein: CASSSWELETQYF
J gene: TRBJ2-5
V gene: TRBV5-6

CDR3 protein: CSARGNGPNEQFF
J gene: TRBJ2-1
V gene: TRBV20-1

CDR3 protein: CASSLPHSEQYF
J gene: TRBJ2-7
V gene: TRBV28

CDR3 protein: CASSPLGGAGDTQYF
J gene: TRBJ2-3
V gene: TRBV5-1

CDR3 protein: CSVDILGGYGYTF
J gene: TRBJ1-2
V gene: TRBV29-1

CDR3 protein: CASSFGRPSYNEQFF
J gene: TRBJ2-1
V gene: TRBV11-1

CDR3 protein: CASSSYRGAMGNTIYF
J gene: TRBJ1-3
V gene: TRBV7-8

CDR3 protein: CSASRDSNNSPLHF
J gene: TRBJ1-6
V gene: TRBV20-1

CDR3 protein: CASRRLAGASTSTDTQYF
J gene: TRBJ2-3
V gene: TRBV5-1

CDR3 protein: CSALRGHLSNQPQHF
J gene: TRBJ1-5
V gene: TRBV20-1